A selection of T cell receptor beta chains follows, all from one sample in a study of OX40 agonist ivuxolimab in advanced cancers. Repertoires were generated with immunoSEQ multiplex PCR, while TCRdb's copy carries only in-frame clones and drops some. Counted here are 40,000 or so clones, around nine tenths occurring once; the ten biggest clones make up 10% to 15%. The input for sequencing was CD4+ or CD8+ T cells sorted from blood, taken in a trial of the OX40 agonist ivuxolimab. These TCRs come from an adult with an advanced solid tumor such as melanoma, head and neck, liver or kidney cancer. CDR3s include the opening cysteine and the closing phenylalanine or tryptophan. Fields, in order: J gene, clone size, V gene, CDR3 protein. Clone size appears in some rows only: once, few, many, or a class for an expanded clone.

TRBJ1-4	NA	TRBV7-6	CASSPDGTNEKLFF
TRBJ1-2	NA	TRBV4-3	CASSQDGTAVGYYGYTF
TRBJ2-7	NA	TRBV25-1	CASRLGHPLYF
TRBJ2-7	few	TRBV6-5	CASSYPDRPYEQYF
TRBJ2-1	NA	TRBV4-3	CASSQDIPTGHNYNEQFF
TRBJ2-7	NA	TRBV7-9	CASSPTDKAYEQYF
TRBJ1-2	NA	TRBV7-8	CASSLRLTGPTSNYGYTF
TRBJ1-3	NA	TRBV29-1	CSVGGTGEFSGNTIYF
TRBJ1-1	NA	TRBV9	CASSQEGGGAFF
TRBJ1-1	few	TRBV4-1	CASSPQVGQMNTEAFF
TRBJ2-1	NA	TRBV15	CATSRDRGQGSEQFF
TRBJ1-2	once	TRBV6-5	CASSYSPATGGYTF
TRBJ2-1	NA	TRBV6-5	CASSHGGEQFF
TRBJ1-5	once	TRBV10-2	CASSPLGQEPQHF
TRBJ2-5	NA	TRBV7-9	CASSLKERETQYF
TRBJ1-1	few	TRBV4-2	CASSPPGNTEAFF
TRBJ1-1	NA	TRBV6-5	CASSWAGAGTEAFF
TRBJ2-1	NA	TRBV19	CASRNRGGFQKIDEQFF
TRBJ2-3	NA	TRBV7-2	CASSSLGGPDTQYF
TRBJ1-3	NA	TRBV4-3	CASSQATGSLENTIYF
TRBJ2-7	NA	TRBV9	CASSVGGGREQYF
TRBJ2-1	NA	TRBV11-2	CASSPSPSGGPEQFF
TRBJ1-1	NA	TRBV4-3	CASSHSENTEAFF
TRBJ2-3	NA	TRBV9	CASSVGLVGGLTDTQYF
TRBJ2-7	NA	TRBV19	CASSMGRGARYEQYF
TRBJ2-5	NA	TRBV9	CASSVDPSQQETQYF
TRBJ2-1	NA	TRBV10-3	CAISDPEWGSSYNEQFF
TRBJ1-2	NA	TRBV5-5	CASSSDRPYGYTF
TRBJ2-1	NA	TRBV5-4	CASSLSQLEQFF
TRBJ1-2	NA	TRBV4-1	CASSQGPVGYTF
TRBJ1-6	NA	TRBV13	CASSLVGTGGADSPLHF
TRBJ1-2	once	TRBV19	CASVTLGARGYTF
TRBJ2-7	once	TRBV7-9	CASSPATDSYEQYF
TRBJ1-4	NA	TRBV25-1	CASSDPGTGRWNEKLFF
TRBJ2-3	NA	TRBV11-2	CASSLFASGGAGDTQYF
TRBJ1-1	once	TRBV6-5	CASSTGTGATEAFF
TRBJ2-7	NA	TRBV19	CASSLGGGSLYEQYF
TRBJ2-4	NA	TRBV6-5	CASSLAGNIQYF